The T cell receptor beta chain under discussion was sequenced for a study of T cells in tuberculosis listed by TCRdb under 2018. For context, the study as a whole: In the study, CD1B tetramers and high-throughput TCR immunosequencing were combined to characterize T cells specific for the mycobacterial lipid antigen glucose monomycolate (GMM). With over 8 people per group, a South African clinical cohort compared IGRA-negative adolescents, IGRA-positive adolescents with latent tuberculosis, and adults with active tuberculosis.

General conclusions and limits of the study: Shorter CDR3-alpha lengths in active tuberculosis patients partly drove the smaller NN-distances, and the TCR-beta difference was not statistically significant. Using GEM motif frequencies, a classifier achieved about 65% accuracy, whereas a classifier built on the diverse GMM-specific repertoire got to approximately 90% accuracy (AUROC approximately 0.93). Smaller mean NN-distances to GMM-specific TCRs were observed in active tuberculosis TCR-alpha repertoires than in IGRA-negative controls, suggesting clonal expansion of GMM-specific TCRs. Clinical samples were chosen by availability of cryopreserved specimens, and active tuberculosis cases were adults while controls were adolescents.

Notes on this clone: The target of this receptor is not known. Base-call qualities are not available, and no considerably larger clone is one nucleotide away.

V has 0 bases trimmed and J has 4 bases trimmed; junction bases matching no gene number 3. CDR1 and CDR2 are read off the germline V gene (reference sequence) as GTSNPN and SVGIG. Including the terminal cysteine and phenylalanine, the CDR3 comprises 15 residues. Just CDR3 DNA is preserved here, 45 bases in frame from base 1. TCR libraries were generated with the immunoSEQ multiplex PCR assay, using TCR-beta and/or TCR-alpha/delta assays for each sample. The amplified TCR libraries were sequenced on the Illumina high-throughput platform. Under the source paper's analysis protocol: Clustering and dimensionality reduction relied on pairwise TCRdist distances among GMM-specific receptors from T cells that were either sorted ex vivo or expanded in vitro. The score assigned to each clinical repertoire was mean NN-distance, meaning the average TCRdist to the nearest 10% of tetramer-positive reference sequences. GEM TCR motif frequency was computed as the fraction of unique TCRs matching known GEM sequences by V/J usage and CDR3 length. Linear discriminant analysis with leave-one-out cross-validation, implemented in scikit-learn, was used to classify active tuberculosis. Imported from immuneACCESS, the table was reduced by TCRdb to in-frame sequences with V and J called. These copies leave out some clones; in studies compared against another copy, an unresolved V gene accounts for under half, and the cause of the remainder is not known. Clonal size and the V and J genes are those of that table, whereas D and trimming came from the DNA. This sample has tens of thousands of clones in its table, and about 96% of those were observed once. The ten largest clones represent roughly 7% of the sample.

At study entry, a tuberculin skin test and the QuantiFERON-TB GOLD In-Tube IGRA were used to screen adolescents for latent tuberculosis infection. Unsorted cryopreserved PBMC were immunosequenced, covering on average approximately 98,000 T cells per clinical donor. Eleven high schools in the Worcester region of the Western Cape, South Africa, served as enrollment sites for adolescents aged 12 to 18 years. Roughly 10 M. tuberculosis-infected and roughly 10 uninfected adolescents were selected with matching for age and sex. For the adolescents, PBMC were isolated by density centrifugation from freshly drawn heparinized blood and then cryopreserved.

The chain employs TRBV30 and TRBJ2-1, with 10 bases in between that match TRBD2. The clonotype was recovered from a donor between 10 and 35 years old with latent tuberculosis or without tuberculosis infection. The sample comprised PBMCs. The CDR3 is CAWSVSSGGYNEQFF. At the DNA level, the sequence is TGTGCCTGGAGTGTCTCTAGCGGGGGATACAATGAGCAGTTCTTC.